These 12 T cell receptor beta chains were all obtained from the same sample, sequenced in a study of cytomegalovirus exposure and HLA in healthy donors. It was with 60 Vbeta and 13 Jbeta primers that the PCR ran. Some clones are missing from TCRdb's copy, which holds only in-frame ones; the method was immunoSEQ multiplex PCR. The table shows around 150,000 clones, with around 83% occurring only once. The specimen was PBMCs. Receptor source: a girl aged 2-10 years in good health and CMV-seropositive.

This chain links TRBV5-6 with TRBJ2-1, with 10 nucleotides matching TRBD2. CDR1 and CDR2 (germline): SGHDT, YYEEEE. The V gene end was trimmed by 2 bases and the J gene end by 2 bases; junction bases not matched to a gene: 4. The CDR3 spans 16 residues. The CDR3 region is CASSLLAGSTYNEQFF. The CDR3, as DNA: TGTGCCAGCAGCTTACTAGCGGGGTCGACCTACAATGAGCAGTTCTTC.

The CDR3 loop reads CASSTGDNQPQHF. CDR3 nucleotide sequence: TGTGCCAGCAGCACAGGGGACAATCAGCCCCAGCATTTT. The rearrangement joins TRBV5-6 to TRBJ1-5, with 7 bases identical to TRBD1. CDR3 length: 13 residues. Germline V gene sequence: CDR1 SGHDT, CDR2 YYEEEE. Germline trimming cut 4 bases from V and 3 bases from J; bases unmatched to any gene: 1.

This clone was counted between two and nine times. J is TRBJ1-1 and V is TRBV6-6; TRBD1 is a possible D gene (6 bases). CDR3 length: 15 residues. Trimming pared 7 bases from V and 1 base from J, leaving 16 bases between. Germline-derived CDR1 and CDR2 are MNHNY and SVGAGI (reference sequence). The CDR3 is CASTHLQGQNTEAFF. The CDR3 coding sequence is TGTGCCAGCACCCACCTACAGGGCCAGAACACTGAAGCTTTCTTT.

V gene TRBV6-6 combines with J gene TRBJ1-2; 9 bases are a match to TRBD1. With 4 bases clipped from V and 3 bases from J, the junction kept 9 bases outside the gene matches. The CDR3 contains 16 residues. Germline loops: CDR1 MNHNY, CDR2 SVGAGI (reference sequence). CDR3 nucleotide sequence: TGTGCCAGCAGTTCCCTCCGGACAGGGGCATACTATGGCTACACCTTC. Translation gives CASSSLRTGAYYGYTF.

This clone was seen just once. This chain uses TRBV28 with TRBJ2-7, with D unclear. With 2 bases removed from V and 2 bases from J, the gap between germline ends came to 10 bases. Germline CDR1 is MDHEN and CDR2 is SYDVKM. There are 14 residues in the CDR3. As DNA, the CDR3 is TGTGCCAGCAGTTTAAGCGTACGAGCCTACGAGCAGTACTTC. Translated: CASSLSVRAYEQYF.

V gene TRBV19 combines with J gene TRBJ1-1, with D maybe TRBD1 (6 bases). V was pared by 4 bases and J by 4 bases, with 10 bases between. Germline V gene lookup returns CDR1 LNHDA and CDR2 SQIVND (reference sequence). There are 13 residues in the CDR3. The CDR3 bases are TGTGCCAGTAGTAGGACAGAGTTCACTGAAGCTTTCTTT. It yields the protein CASSRTEFTEAFF.

This clone was found once. CDR3 sequence: CASSLVMRSYGYTF. The CDR3 region has the DNA TGTGCCAGCAGTCTAGTAATGAGATCCTATGGCTACACCTTC. This chain links TRBV28 with TRBJ1-2; D is uncertain. This CDR3 is built from 14 residues. Germline CDR1 is MDHEN and CDR2 is SYDVKM. With 5 bases removed from V and 4 bases from J, the gap between germline ends came to 14 bases.

The rearrangement links TRBV7-9 to TRBJ2-7; 7 nucleotides match TRBD1. The CDR3 contains 14 residues. Germline loops: CDR1 SEHNR, CDR2 FQNEAQ (reference sequence). With 5 bases clipped from V and 2 bases from J, the junction kept 6 bases outside the gene matches. The CDR3 protein is CASSPRQGPYEQYF. The CDR3 bases are TGTGCCAGCAGCCCCAGACAGGGACCCTACGAGCAGTACTTC. Filled out from reference TRBV7-9 and TRBJ2-7, the complete variable domain reads DTGVSQNPRHKITKRGQNVTFRCDPISEHNRLYWYRQTLGQGPEFLTYFQNEAQLEKSRLLSDRFSAERPKGSFSTLEIQRTEQGDSAMYLCASSPRQGPYEQYFGPGTRLTVT.

V gene TRBV6-1 combines with J gene TRBJ1-1; 7 bases are shared with TRBD1. The CDR3 consists of 13 residues. J gave up 0 bases and V 6 bases, and 1 base lay outside the gene matches. Germline CDR1 MNHNS, CDR2 SASEGT. This chain's CDR3 is CASRGQMNTEAFF. The CDR3 nucleotides read TGTGCCAGCAGGGGACAGATGAACACTGAAGCTTTCTTT.

In this sample, this clone turned up once. The rearrangement uses TRBV27 and TRBJ2-7; D is perhaps TRBD2 (6 bases). Germline V gene data show CDR1 as MNHEY and CDR2 as SMNVEV (reference sequence). CDR3 length: 19 amino acids. The V end lost 4 bases, the J end lost 5 bases, and 30 bases lay between the germline ends. The CDR3 nucleotides are TGTGCCAGCAGTTCCGGAGATTCCCAGCTAACGAGGGAGGTCCACGAGCAGTACTTC. Its translation: CASSSGDSQLTREVHEQYF.

The chain is built from TRBV5-1 and TRBJ2-1; 13 bases agree with TRBD2. CDR1 and CDR2 from the germline V gene are SGHRS and YFSETQ. V trimming: 3 bases; J trimming: 5 bases; junction bases outside the gene matches: 14. This CDR3 region has 19 residues. CDR3 DNA: TGCGCCAGCAGCTGGTCTTGGACTAGCGGGAGCGAGTCCCACAATGAGCAGTTCTTC. This sequence encodes CASSWSWTSGSESHNEQFF.

The V gene is TRBV7-9, the J gene TRBJ2-3; 8 bases are shared with TRBD2. With 5 bases clipped from V and 3 bases from J, the junction kept 7 bases outside the gene matches. This CDR3 region has 15 residues. Germline values: CDR1 SEHNR, CDR2 FQNEAQ (reference sequence). The CDR3 reads CASSTQRESTDTQYF. CDR3 nucleotide sequence: TGTGCCAGCAGCACGCAGCGGGAGAGTACAGATACGCAGTATTTT. The full variable domain, completed using reference TRBV7-9 and TRBJ2-3, is DTGVSQNPRHKITKRGQNVTFRCDPISEHNRLYWYRQTLGQGPEFLTYFQNEAQLEKSRLLSDRFSAERPKGSFSTLEIQRTEQGDSAMYLCASSTQRESTDTQYFGPGTRLTVL.